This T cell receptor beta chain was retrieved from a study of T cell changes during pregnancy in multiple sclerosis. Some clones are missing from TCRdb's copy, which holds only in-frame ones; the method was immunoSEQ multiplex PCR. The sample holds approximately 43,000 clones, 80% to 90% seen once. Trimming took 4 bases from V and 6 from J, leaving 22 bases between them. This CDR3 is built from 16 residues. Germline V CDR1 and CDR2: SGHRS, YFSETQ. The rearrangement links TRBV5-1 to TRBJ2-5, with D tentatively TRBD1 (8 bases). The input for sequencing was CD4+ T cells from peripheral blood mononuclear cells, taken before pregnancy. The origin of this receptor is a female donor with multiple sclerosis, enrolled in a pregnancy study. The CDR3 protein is CASSEGQGGFGKTQYF. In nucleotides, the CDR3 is TGCGCCAGCAGCGAAGGACAGGGAGGGTTCGGGAAGACCCAGTACTTC.